This T cell receptor beta chain was sequenced for a study of CD8+ T cells in alopecia areata. Study background: The authors scored treated patients' severity by affected scalp percentage.

Germline CDR1 is LGHNA and CDR2 is YSLEER. The CDR3 extends over 14 amino acids. J lost 5 bases, V lost 1 base, and 3 bases had no gene match. Specified treatment: oral pan-JAK inhibitor, 5-10 mg twice daily. As part of sample collection, lesional scalp punch biopsies and peripheral blood were taken from alopecia areata patients. Starting from PBMCs, sorting isolated CD4+ and CD8+ T cells. This clone was observed a handful of times. The antigen remains undetermined. Overall study findings and caveats: In scalp, tofacitinib significantly decreased clonality and expanded CD8+ clones among the top 100.

Investigators isolated RNA and reverse transcribed it into cDNA to act as the sequencing template. Some clones are missing from TCRdb's copy, which holds only in-frame ones; the method was immunoSEQ multiplex PCR. The repertoire has 200,000 to 250,000 clones, more than 60% of them found once; the top ten carry more than 1%. The sequenced sample was CD4+ T cells sorted from blood, obtained at approximately week 44, from a patient treated with tofacitinib. This receptor was taken from a human donor with alopecia areata. The chain is built from TRBV4-3 and TRBJ2-5, with 8 bases matching TRBD1. CDR3 coding DNA: TGCGCCAGCAGCCAAGGGGACAGGAAGGAGACCCAGTACTTC. It specifies CASSQGDRKETQYF.